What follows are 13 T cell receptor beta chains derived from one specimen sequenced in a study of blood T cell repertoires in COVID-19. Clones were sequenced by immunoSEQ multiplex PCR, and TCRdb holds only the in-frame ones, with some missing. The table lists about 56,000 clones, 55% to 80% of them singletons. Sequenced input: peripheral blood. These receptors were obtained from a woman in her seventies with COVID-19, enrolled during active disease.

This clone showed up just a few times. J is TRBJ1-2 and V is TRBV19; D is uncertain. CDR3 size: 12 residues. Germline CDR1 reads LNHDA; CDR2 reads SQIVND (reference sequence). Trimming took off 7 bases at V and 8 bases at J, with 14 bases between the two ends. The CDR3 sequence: CASNNIPGGYTF. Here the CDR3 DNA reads TGTGCCAGTAACAACATCCCAGGAGGCTACACCTTC.

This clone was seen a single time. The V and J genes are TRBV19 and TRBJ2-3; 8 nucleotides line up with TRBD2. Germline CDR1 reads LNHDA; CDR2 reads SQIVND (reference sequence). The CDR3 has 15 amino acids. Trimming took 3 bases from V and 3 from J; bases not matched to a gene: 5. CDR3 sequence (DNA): TGTGCCAGTAGTATCGGGGGGGCGGGTACAGATACGCAGTATTTT. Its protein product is CASSIGGAGTDTQYF. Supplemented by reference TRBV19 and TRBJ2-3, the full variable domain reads DGGITQSPKYLFRKEGQNVTLSCEQNLNHDAMYWYRQDPGQGLRLIYYSQIVNDFQKGDIAEGYSVSREKKESFPLTVTSAQKNPTAFYLCASSIGGAGTDTQYFGPGTRLTVL.

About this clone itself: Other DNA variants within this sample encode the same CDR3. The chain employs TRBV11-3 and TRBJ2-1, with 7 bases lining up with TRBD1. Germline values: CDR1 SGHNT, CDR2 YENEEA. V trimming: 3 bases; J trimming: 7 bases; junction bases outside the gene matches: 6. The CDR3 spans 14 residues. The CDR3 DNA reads TGTGCCAGCAGCTTGAGGGGGCAGGGGAATGAGCAGTTCTTC. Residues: CASSLRGQGNEQFF.

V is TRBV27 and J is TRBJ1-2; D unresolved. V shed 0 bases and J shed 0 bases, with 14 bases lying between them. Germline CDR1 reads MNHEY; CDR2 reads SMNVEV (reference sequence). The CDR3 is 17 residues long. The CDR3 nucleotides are TGTGCCAGCAGTTTATCGGGTTTGACGGGGTCTAACTATGGCTACACCTTC. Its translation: CASSLSGLTGSNYGYTF.

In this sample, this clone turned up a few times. In DNA, the CDR3 is TGCGCCAGCAGCCGGACAGGGGACCGGGGCTACACCTTC. Translated: CASSRTGDRGYTF. The chain uses TRBV4-3 and TRBJ1-2, with 9 bases identical to TRBD1. J lost 8 bases, V lost 4 bases, and 5 bases had no gene match. Germline values: CDR1 LGHNA, CDR2 YSLEER. The CDR3 runs to 13 residues.

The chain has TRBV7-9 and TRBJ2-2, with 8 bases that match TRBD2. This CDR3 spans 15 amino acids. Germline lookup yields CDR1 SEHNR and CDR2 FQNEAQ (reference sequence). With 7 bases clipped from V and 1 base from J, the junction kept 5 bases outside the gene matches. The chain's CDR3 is CASTRTSRNTGELFF. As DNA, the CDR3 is TGTGCCAGCACCAGGACTAGCAGGAACACCGGGGAGCTGTTTTTT.

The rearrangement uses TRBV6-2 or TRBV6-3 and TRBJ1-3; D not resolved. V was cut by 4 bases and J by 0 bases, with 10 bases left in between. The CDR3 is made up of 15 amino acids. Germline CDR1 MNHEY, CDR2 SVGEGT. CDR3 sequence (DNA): TGTGCCAGCAGTTCGTGGCGGAGCTCTGGAAACACCATATATTTT. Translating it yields CASSSWRSSGNTIYF.

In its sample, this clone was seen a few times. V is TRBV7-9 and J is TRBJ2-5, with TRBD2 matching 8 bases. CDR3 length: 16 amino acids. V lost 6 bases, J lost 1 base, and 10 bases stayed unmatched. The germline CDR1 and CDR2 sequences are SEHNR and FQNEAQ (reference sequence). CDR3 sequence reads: CASRPGGLRRQETQYF. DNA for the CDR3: TGTGCCAGCAGGCCGGGGGGGCTACGTCGCCAAGAGACCCAGTACTTC. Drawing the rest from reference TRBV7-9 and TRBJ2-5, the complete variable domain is DTGVSQNPRHKITKRGQNVTFRCDPISEHNRLYWYRQTLGQGPEFLTYFQNEAQLEKSRLLSDRFSAERPKGSFSTLEIQRTEQGDSAMYLCASRPGGLRRQETQYFGPGTRLLVL.

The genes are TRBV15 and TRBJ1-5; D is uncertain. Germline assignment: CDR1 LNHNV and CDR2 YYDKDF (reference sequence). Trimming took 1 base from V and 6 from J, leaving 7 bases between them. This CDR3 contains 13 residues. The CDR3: CATSRVGSQPQHF. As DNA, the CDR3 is TGTGCCACCAGCAGAGTGGGGAGTCAGCCCCAGCATTTT. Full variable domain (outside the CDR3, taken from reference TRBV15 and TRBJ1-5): DAMVIQNPRYQVTQFGKPVTLSCSQTLNHNVMYWYQQKSSQAPKLLFHYYDKDFNNEADTPDNFQSRRPNTSFCFLDIRSPGLGDTAMYLCATSRVGSQPQHFGDGTRLSIL.

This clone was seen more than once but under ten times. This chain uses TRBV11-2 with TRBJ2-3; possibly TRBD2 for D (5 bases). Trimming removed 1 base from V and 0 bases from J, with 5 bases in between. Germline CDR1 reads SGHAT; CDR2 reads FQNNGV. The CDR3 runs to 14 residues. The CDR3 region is CASSLGTSTDTQYF. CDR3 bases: TGTGCCAGCAGCTTAGGGACTAGCACAGATACGCAGTATTTT. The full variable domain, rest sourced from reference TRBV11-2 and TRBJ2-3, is EAGVAQSPRYKIIEKRQSVAFWCNPISGHATLYWYQQILGQGPKLLIQFQNNGVVDDSQLPKDRFSAERLKGVDSTLKIQPAKLEDSAVYLCASSLGTSTDTQYFGPGTRLTVL.

The CDR3 coding sequence is TGTGCCAGCAGCTTAGTTGGACAGAACTATGGCTACACCTTC. It codes for CASSLVGQNYGYTF. V gene TRBV7-8 combines with J gene TRBJ1-2, with a tentative D call TRBD1 (6 bases). V was trimmed by 1 base and J by 2 bases, leaving 8 bases between them. Per the germline V gene, CDR1 is SGHVS and CDR2 is FQNEAQ. The CDR3 loop spans 14 amino acids.

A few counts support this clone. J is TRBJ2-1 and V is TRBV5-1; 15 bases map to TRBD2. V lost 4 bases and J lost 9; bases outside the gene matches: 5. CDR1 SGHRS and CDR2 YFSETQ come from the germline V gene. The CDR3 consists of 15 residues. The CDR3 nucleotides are TGCGCCAGCAGCCTAAGGACTAGCGGGAGGGCTGAGCAGTTCTTC. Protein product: CASSLRTSGRAEQFF.

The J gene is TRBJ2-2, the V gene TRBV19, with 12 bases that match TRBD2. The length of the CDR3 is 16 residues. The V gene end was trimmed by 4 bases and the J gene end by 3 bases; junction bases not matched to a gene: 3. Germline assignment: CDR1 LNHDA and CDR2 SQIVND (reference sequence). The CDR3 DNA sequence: TGTGCCAGTAGTACCGGACTAGCGGGATACACCGGGGAGCTGTTTTTT. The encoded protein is CASSTGLAGYTGELFF.